Listed below are T cell receptor beta chains from one sample, sequenced in a study of control samples from healthy donors and cancer patients. Assay used: immunoSEQ multiplex PCR; TCRdb lists only in-frame clones, some missing. The sample holds 180,000 or so clones, roughly nine tenths seen once. Specimen: blood. The receptors derive from a woman in her twenties or thirties in good health. Each CDR3 is given with its conserved first and last residue. D genes are given only for firm matches. Not every row has a clone size; where given, it reads once, few, many or a size class.

clone size: -
V gene: TRBV6-5
J gene: TRBJ1-1
D gene: TRBD1
CDR3 protein: CASSYGLGQVEAFF
CDR3 DNA: TGTGCCAGCAGTTACGGGTTGGGACAGGTTGAAGCTTTCTTT

clone size: once
V gene: TRBV6-5
J gene: TRBJ2-3
D gene: TRBD1
CDR3 protein: CASSYGTGGADTQYF
CDR3 DNA: TGTGCCAGCAGTTACGGGACAGGGGGGGCAGATACGCAGTATTTT

clone size: -
V gene: TRBV6-5
J gene: TRBJ1-1
D gene: TRBD1
CDR3 protein: CASSTAGTGNTEAFF
CDR3 DNA: TGTGCCAGCAGTACCGCCGGGACAGGGAACACTGAAGCTTTCTTT

clone size: -
V gene: TRBV25-1
J gene: TRBJ2-3
D gene: TRBD2
CDR3 protein: CASSHSGRKSDTQYF
CDR3 DNA: TGTGCCAGCAGCCACAGCGGGAGGAAGTCAGATACGCAGTATTTT

clone size: -
V gene: TRBV7-3
J gene: TRBJ2-3
D gene: -
CDR3 protein: CASSPRDRTDTQYF
CDR3 DNA: TGTGCCAGCAGCCCCCGGGACCGCACAGATACGCAGTATTTT

clone size: -
V gene: TRBV6-6
J gene: TRBJ1-5
D gene: -
CDR3 protein: CASTTGPNQPQHF
CDR3 DNA: TGTGCCAGCACTACAGGACCTAATCAGCCCCAGCATTTT

clone size: -
V gene: TRBV4-1
J gene: TRBJ1-2
D gene: TRBD1
CDR3 protein: CASSQENPTGNYGYTF
CDR3 DNA: TGCGCCAGCAGCCAAGAGAATCCGACAGGGAACTATGGCTACACCTTC

clone size: -
V gene: TRBV28
J gene: TRBJ2-7
D gene: TRBD2
CDR3 protein: CASSLAGGYEQYF
CDR3 DNA: TGTGCCAGCAGTCTAGCGGGAGGATACGAGCAGTACTTC

clone size: -
V gene: TRBV6-1
J gene: TRBJ2-1
D gene: -
CDR3 protein: CASSEEGRNYNEQFF
CDR3 DNA: TGTGCCAGCAGTGAAGAAGGCAGAAACTACAATGAGCAGTTCTTC

clone size: -
V gene: TRBV6-5
J gene: TRBJ1-3
D gene: TRBD1
CDR3 protein: CASRTGSGNTIYF
CDR3 DNA: TGTGCCAGCCGGACAGGCTCTGGAAACACCATATATTTT

clone size: -
V gene: TRBV7-3
J gene: TRBJ2-1
D gene: TRBD2
CDR3 protein: CASSYLGTSGGDEQFF
CDR3 DNA: TGTGCCAGCAGCTACCTCGGGACTAGCGGGGGGGATGAGCAGTTCTTC

clone size: once
V gene: TRBV3-1/TRBV3-2
J gene: TRBJ2-7
D gene: TRBD1
CDR3 protein: CASSQQGAYEQYF
CDR3 DNA: TGTGCCAGCAGCCAACAGGGGGCATACGAGCAGTACTTC

clone size: -
V gene: TRBV11-2
J gene: TRBJ2-7
D gene: TRBD2
CDR3 protein: CASSSSGGYSSYEQYF
CDR3 DNA: TGTGCCAGCAGCTCTAGCGGGGGCTATAGCTCCTACGAGCAGTACTTC

clone size: -
V gene: TRBV2
J gene: TRBJ2-7
D gene: TRBD2
CDR3 protein: CASSHSGGASGEQYF
CDR3 DNA: TGTGCCAGCTCGCATAGCGGGGGGGCGTCAGGAGAGCAGTACTTC

clone size: -
V gene: TRBV7-2
J gene: TRBJ2-3
D gene: TRBD1
CDR3 protein: CASSPQGVSTDTQYF
CDR3 DNA: TGTGCCAGCAGCCCGCAGGGGGTCAGCACAGATACGCAGTATTTT

clone size: once
V gene: TRBV3-1/TRBV3-2
J gene: TRBJ2-7
D gene: TRBD2
CDR3 protein: CASSPLAGGPYEQYF
CDR3 DNA: TGTGCCAGCAGCCCCCTAGCGGGGGGGCCCTACGAGCAGTACTTC

clone size: once
V gene: TRBV5-1
J gene: TRBJ1-2
D gene: -
CDR3 protein: CASYDGYYGYTF
CDR3 DNA: TGCGCCAGCTACGACGGATACTATGGCTACACCTTC

clone size: -
V gene: TRBV15
J gene: TRBJ2-7
D gene: TRBD2
CDR3 protein: CATSRGTRFNEQYF
CDR3 DNA: TGTGCCACCAGCAGGGGGACTAGATTTAACGAGCAGTACTTC

clone size: -
V gene: TRBV5-1
J gene: TRBJ1-3
D gene: -
CDR3 protein: CASSLGYRASGNTIYF
CDR3 DNA: TGCGCCAGCAGCTTGGGTTACAGGGCCTCTGGAAACACCATATATTTT

clone size: -
V gene: TRBV9
J gene: TRBJ2-5
D gene: -
CDR3 protein: CASSVGPSWQETQYF
CDR3 DNA: TGTGCCAGCAGCGTAGGCCCTAGTTGGCAAGAGACCCAGTACTTC

clone size: -
V gene: TRBV5-8
J gene: TRBJ2-1
D gene: -
CDR3 protein: CASSTSTVSYNEQFF
CDR3 DNA: TGTGCCAGCAGCACCTCGACAGTATCCTACAATGAGCAGTTCTTC

clone size: -
V gene: TRBV19
J gene: TRBJ1-4
D gene: -
CDR3 protein: CASSRLQEKLFF
CDR3 DNA: TGTGCCAGTAGTCGGCTACAGGAAAAACTGTTTTTT

clone size: -
V gene: TRBV25-1
J gene: TRBJ2-6
D gene: TRBD1
CDR3 protein: CASSEWDRAGANVLTF
CDR3 DNA: TGTGCCAGCAGTGAATGGGACAGGGCTGGGGCCAACGTCCTGACTTTC

clone size: -
V gene: TRBV3-1/TRBV3-2
J gene: TRBJ2-3
D gene: -
CDR3 protein: CASSPQLATDTQYF
CDR3 DNA: TGTGCCAGCAGCCCCCAACTAGCCACAGATACGCAGTATTTT

clone size: -
V gene: TRBV24-1
J gene: TRBJ2-1
D gene: TRBD2
CDR3 protein: CATSVGLAVYNEQFF
CDR3 DNA: TGTGCCACCAGTGTGGGGCTAGCGGTCTACAATGAGCAGTTCTTC

clone size: -
V gene: TRBV5-5
J gene: TRBJ2-7
D gene: TRBD2
CDR3 protein: CASSLLAGGSYEQYF
CDR3 DNA: TGTGCCAGCAGCTTACTAGCGGGAGGATCATACGAGCAGTACTTC

clone size: -
V gene: TRBV24-1
J gene: TRBJ2-5
D gene: TRBD2
CDR3 protein: CATSDPAREGQETQYF
CDR3 DNA: TGTGCCACCAGTGATCCCGCGCGGGAGGGCCAAGAGACCCAGTACTTC

clone size: -
V gene: TRBV4-2
J gene: TRBJ2-3
D gene: TRBD2
CDR3 protein: CASSQDPTSGVDTQYF
CDR3 DNA: TGTGCCAGCAGCCAAGATCCGACTAGCGGGGTGGATACGCAGTATTTT

clone size: -
V gene: TRBV19
J gene: TRBJ2-3
D gene: TRBD2
CDR3 protein: CASNSGMGDTQYF
CDR3 DNA: TGTGCCAGTAATAGCGGGATGGGAGATACGCAGTATTTT

clone size: -
V gene: TRBV18
J gene: TRBJ2-5
D gene: -
CDR3 protein: CASSPRTRGETQYF
CDR3 DNA: TGTGCCAGCTCACCGAGAACTAGGGGTGAGACCCAGTACTTC

clone size: -
V gene: TRBV11-3
J gene: TRBJ2-1
D gene: TRBD2
CDR3 protein: CASSLGGGYNEQFF
CDR3 DNA: TGTGCCAGCAGCTTAGGGGGGGGCTACAATGAGCAGTTCTTC

clone size: -
V gene: TRBV5-1
J gene: TRBJ1-1
D gene: -
CDR3 protein: CASSFSGTEAFF
CDR3 DNA: TGCGCCAGCAGCTTTTCGGGCACTGAAGCTTTCTTT

clone size: -
V gene: TRBV6-5
J gene: TRBJ1-2
D gene: TRBD1
CDR3 protein: CASSYGGQRAGYTF
CDR3 DNA: TGTGCCAGCAGTTATGGGGGACAGCGCGCCGGCTACACCTTC

clone size: medium-sized
V gene: TRBV11-1
J gene: TRBJ1-1
D gene: TRBD1
CDR3 protein: CASSKTGTAGTEAFF
CDR3 DNA: TGTGCCAGCAGCAAAACCGGGACAGCCGGCACTGAAGCTTTCTTT

clone size: -
V gene: TRBV24-1
J gene: TRBJ2-1
D gene: TRBD2
CDR3 protein: CATSDRDYYNEQFF
CDR3 DNA: TGTGCCACCAGTGATCGGGACTATTACAATGAGCAGTTCTTC

clone size: once
V gene: TRBV4-2
J gene: TRBJ2-3
D gene: TRBD2
CDR3 protein: CASSQVGTGGPDTQYF
CDR3 DNA: TGTGCCAGCAGCCAAGTGGGGACGGGGGGGCCAGATACGCAGTATTTT

clone size: -
V gene: TRBV19
J gene: TRBJ1-5
D gene: TRBD1
CDR3 protein: CASSIGDRGLNQPQHF
CDR3 DNA: TGTGCCAGTAGTATCGGGGACAGGGGCCTTAATCAGCCCCAGCATTTT

clone size: -
V gene: TRBV23-1
J gene: TRBJ2-7
D gene: -
CDR3 protein: CASSRTGHSYEQYF
CDR3 DNA: TGCGCCAGCAGTAGAACGGGACACTCCTACGAGCAGTACTTC

clone size: -
V gene: TRBV6-5
J gene: TRBJ1-2
D gene: -
CDR3 protein: CASSYSPGRDYGYTF
CDR3 DNA: TGTGCCAGCAGTTACTCGCCGGGACGGGACTATGGCTACACCTTC

clone size: -
V gene: TRBV6-4
J gene: TRBJ2-3
D gene: TRBD2
CDR3 protein: CASSSSGGAADTQYF
CDR3 DNA: TGTGCCAGCAGTTCTAGCGGGGGGGCGGCAGATACGCAGTATTTT

clone size: -
V gene: TRBV11-2
J gene: TRBJ2-6
D gene: TRBD1
CDR3 protein: CASSLVYRDRGQGANVLTF
CDR3 DNA: TGTGCCAGCAGCTTAGTCTACCGGGACAGGGGGCAAGGGGCCAACGTCCTGACTTTC

clone size: -
V gene: TRBV11-3
J gene: TRBJ2-1
D gene: TRBD2
CDR3 protein: CASSLGWGLAGNEQFF
CDR3 DNA: TGTGCCAGCAGCTTAGGGTGGGGACTAGCGGGGAATGAGCAGTTCTTC

clone size: once
V gene: TRBV7-8
J gene: TRBJ1-6
D gene: -
CDR3 protein: CASSLEPAGSYNSPLHF
CDR3 DNA: TGTGCCAGCAGCTTAGAGCCGGCAGGGTCCTATAATTCACCCCTCCACTTT

clone size: -
V gene: TRBV28
J gene: TRBJ1-2
D gene: -
CDR3 protein: CASSTPRANYGYTF
CDR3 DNA: TGTGCCAGCAGTACCCCAAGAGCTAACTATGGCTACACCTTC

clone size: -
V gene: TRBV19
J gene: TRBJ2-5
D gene: TRBD1
CDR3 protein: CASSMGGQGGETQYF
CDR3 DNA: TGTGCCAGTAGTATGGGGGGACAGGGTGGCGAGACCCAGTACTTC

clone size: -
V gene: TRBV5-4
J gene: TRBJ1-6
D gene: -
CDR3 protein: CASSPRQTNSPLHF
CDR3 DNA: TGTGCCAGCAGCCCCCGACAGACCAATTCACCCCTCCACTTT

clone size: -
V gene: TRBV10-3
J gene: TRBJ2-7
D gene: TRBD2
CDR3 protein: CAISPTPTGTSVYEQYF
CDR3 DNA: TGTGCCATCTCGCCGACCCCTACCGGGACTAGTGTTTACGAGCAGTACTTC

clone size: once
V gene: TRBV6-4
J gene: TRBJ2-2
D gene: -
CDR3 protein: CASSDSGADTGELFF
CDR3 DNA: TGTGCCAGCAGTGACTCAGGGGCGGACACCGGGGAGCTGTTTTTT

clone size: -
V gene: TRBV7-9
J gene: TRBJ1-2
D gene: TRBD1
CDR3 protein: CASSRQGEGYTF
CDR3 DNA: TGTGCCAGCAGTCGACAGGGGGAAGGCTACACCTTC

clone size: -
V gene: TRBV7-2
J gene: TRBJ1-5
D gene: -
CDR3 protein: CASSLGTASNQPQHF
CDR3 DNA: TGTGCCAGCAGCTTAGGGACAGCTAGCAATCAGCCCCAGCATTTT

clone size: -
V gene: TRBV5-6
J gene: TRBJ2-3
D gene: -
CDR3 protein: CASSPITGTGTDTQYF
CDR3 DNA: TGTGCCAGCAGCCCGATAACCGGGACTGGCACAGATACGCAGTATTTT

clone size: -
V gene: TRBV19
J gene: TRBJ1-5
D gene: -
CDR3 protein: CASRPANSNQPQHF
CDR3 DNA: TGTGCCAGTAGACCGGCCAATAGCAATCAGCCCCAGCATTTT

clone size: -
V gene: TRBV3-1/TRBV3-2
J gene: TRBJ1-2
D gene: -
CDR3 protein: CASSQGEAGYGYTF
CDR3 DNA: TGTGCCAGCAGCCAAGGGGAGGCCGGCTATGGCTACACCTTC

clone size: -
V gene: TRBV10-3
J gene: TRBJ2-7
D gene: -
CDR3 protein: CAISESQGGSYEQYF
CDR3 DNA: TGTGCCATCAGTGAGTCACAGGGGGGGTCCTACGAGCAGTACTTC